This T cell receptor beta chain stems from a study of blood T cell repertoires in COVID-19 (dated by TCRdb to the early 2020s). Some background on the complete study: Collaborator samples came from the United States, Italy and Spain and covered acute and convalescent phases of COVID-19. The prospective study material was composed of cDNA or gDNA derived from T cells, B-cell-depleted T cells, or PBMCs. The dataset comprised deeply sampled blood TCRbeta repertoires from subjects exposed to, actively infected with, or recovered from COVID-19. The repertoires were released in a freely available public database meant as a resource for research on the immune response to SARS-CoV-2. The samples were drawn from the first 160 participants of the ongoing ImmuneRACE study and from under 1,500 subjects provided by 6 global collaborators. A de-identified subject ID, COVID-19 status, age in years and sex were almost always included in the sample metadata. Where available, HLA class I and class II types were obtained from metadata supplied by the sample provider rather than from assay-based typing.

Collaborating institutions collected whole blood in K2EDTA tubes following their own protocols. For TCRbeta analysis, collaborators shipped samples in one of three forms: frozen whole blood, isolated PBMCs, or DNA extracted from either of those sample types. Notes on this clone: The antigen it binds to is not known. No per-base quality is available; no much larger clone lies one base away.

On the study overall, not on this receptor specifically: The amount of clinical and demographic metadata varied by source and participant and was provided uncurated.

TCRbeta CDR3 regions were amplified from genomic DNA using the immunoSEQ Assay, a bias-controlled multiplex PCR. The study's processing was this. The number of nucleated cells in each sample was estimated by amplification of reference gene primers within the assay. To quantify the absolute abundance of each unique TCRbeta CDR3 rearrangement, sequence reads were collapsed and filtered. Productive Simpson clonality was computed per sample as the square root of Simpson's diversity index over productive rearrangements. TCRdb took over this immuneACCESS table, retaining in-frame rearrangements with V and J assigned. Such tables are incomplete; in checked studies, under half of the missing clones stem from an unresolved V gene, and the remainder is unexplained. The DNA gave D and trimming, while V, J and clone size come from that table. The sample yields 70,000 to 90,000 clones; around 86% were counted once. The top ten clones comprise 3.5% to 4.5% of the sample.

After removal of 8 bases from V and 3 bases from J, the junction retains 6 bases not matched to a gene. CDR1 and CDR2, looked up from the germline V gene, are MGHDK and SYGVNS. Its CDR3 holds 13 amino acids, cysteine through phenylalanine. Solely the CDR3 DNA is kept, with 39 bases framed from the first base. The rearrangement combines TRBV25-1 with TRBJ1-2, with 7 bases matching TRBD1. The specimen was peripheral blood. The clonotype originates from a man between 60 and 75 years old with acute or convalescent COVID-19. The DNA reads TGTGCCAGCTCAGGGACAGCCGACTATGGCTACACCTTC. This is translated as CASSGTADYGYTF.